These 7 T cell receptor beta chains came from one sample sequenced in a study of chemoradiotherapy in HPV16-positive cancers. The table came from immunoSEQ multiplex PCR; TCRdb's copy has only in-frame clones and leaves some out. The table includes 20,000 to 25,000 clones, around 87% detected once. The material sequenced was blood, taken from a patient who underwent chemoradiotherapy. The origin of the receptors is a human donor with HPV-associated anogenital cancer.

The chain couples TRBV7-2 to TRBJ2-1; TRBD2 aligns across 12 bases. V trimming: 2 bases; J trimming: 9 bases; junction bases outside the gene matches: 5. The germline V gene encodes CDR1 SGHTA and CDR2 FQGNSA. The CDR3 contains 15 residues. CDR3 loop: CASSLLASGRGEQFF. The CDR3 region has the DNA TGTGCCAGCAGCTTACTAGCTAGCGGGAGGGGTGAGCAGTTCTTC.

The chain is built from TRBV30 and TRBJ2-4, with a tentative D call TRBD2 (6 bases). CDR1 GTSNPN and CDR2 SVGIG come from the germline V gene (reference sequence). V shed 3 bases and J shed 3 bases, with 21 bases lying between them. The CDR3 has 17 amino acids. The CDR3 sequence: CAWSNSGTNSGKNIQYF. Here the CDR3 DNA reads TGTGCCTGGAGCAACTCCGGGACCAATAGCGGCAAAAACATTCAGTACTTC.

This clone appeared a single time. V is TRBV9 and J is TRBJ2-6; no definite D call. This CDR3 has 12 amino acids. V was trimmed by 8 bases and J by 0 bases, leaving 3 bases between them. CDR1 and CDR2 (germline): SGDLS, YYNGEE. The CDR3 DNA is TGTGCCAGACCCTCTGGGGCCAACGTCCTGACTTTC. This encodes CARPSGANVLTF.

J is TRBJ1-1 and V is TRBV19, with TRBD1 identical over 7 bases. Germline CDR1 reads LNHDA; CDR2 reads SQIVND (reference sequence). The junction had 18 bases not matched to a gene; V was cut back by 7 bases and J by 1 base. This CDR3 spans 18 amino acids. CDR3 DNA sequence: TGTGCCAGTACTTGGGCAGGGGGGGTTCTGGGGCCGAACACTGAAGCTTTCTTT. It encodes CASTWAGGVLGPNTEAFF.

The V gene is TRBV19, the J gene TRBJ2-6; 8 bases are shared with TRBD2. The CDR3 is 15 amino acids. Germline CDR1 LNHDA, CDR2 SQIVND (reference sequence). With 7 bases clipped from V and 2 bases from J, the junction kept 4 bases outside the gene matches. The CDR3 here is CASNGGGPGANVLTF. CDR3 in DNA: TGTGCCAGTAACGGGGGGGGCCCTGGGGCCAACGTCCTGACTTTC.

The V call is TRBV5-6, the J call TRBJ2-3; D gene unclear. The CDR3 covers 12 residues. The germline V and J ends were trimmed by 4 bases and 7 bases, with 10 bases remaining between them. Germline V gene lookup returns CDR1 SGHDT and CDR2 YYEEEE. Here the CDR3 DNA reads TGTGCCAGCAGCCCGAGAGGATATACGCAGTATTTT. Translation gives CASSPRGYTQYF.

There are a few counts of this clone. The chain has TRBV6-5 and TRBJ2-5; D is unclear. Germline V gene data show CDR1 as MNHEY and CDR2 as SVGAGI. V lost 2 bases and J lost 5, with 6 bases in between. The CDR3 has 12 amino acids. The CDR3 DNA sequence: TGTGCCAGCAGTTACGGGCCCGAGACCCAGTACTTC. This codes for CASSYGPETQYF.